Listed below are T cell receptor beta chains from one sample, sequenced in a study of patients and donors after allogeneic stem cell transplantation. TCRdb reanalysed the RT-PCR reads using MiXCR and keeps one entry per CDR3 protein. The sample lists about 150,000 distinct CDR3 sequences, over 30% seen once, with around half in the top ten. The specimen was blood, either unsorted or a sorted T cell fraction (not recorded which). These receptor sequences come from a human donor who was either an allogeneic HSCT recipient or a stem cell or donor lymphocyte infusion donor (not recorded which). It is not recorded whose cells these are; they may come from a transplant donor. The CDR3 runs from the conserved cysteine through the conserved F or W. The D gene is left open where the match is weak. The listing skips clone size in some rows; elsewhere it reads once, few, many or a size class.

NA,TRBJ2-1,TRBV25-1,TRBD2,CASRGEGGNEQFF,TGTGCCAGCAGAGGAGAGGGAGGGAATGAGCAGTTCTTC
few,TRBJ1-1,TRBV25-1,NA,CASSESVGAEAFF,TGTGCCAGCAGTGAATCTGTGGGCGCTGAAGCTTTCTTT
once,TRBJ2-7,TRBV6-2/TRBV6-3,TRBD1,CASSLRTGNEQYF,TGTGCCAGCAGTTTAAGGACAGGGAACGAGCAGTACTTC
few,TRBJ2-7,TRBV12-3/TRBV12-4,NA,CASTYRVPPTYEQYF,TGTGCCAGCACCTACAGGGTCCCTCCTACCTACGAGCAGTACTTC
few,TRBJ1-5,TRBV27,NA,CASSPIRGREQPQHF,TGTGCCAGCAGCCCTATCCGGGGAAGGGAACAGCCCCAGCATTTT
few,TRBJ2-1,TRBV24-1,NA,CATSPAGYNEQFF,TGTGCCACCAGTCCGGCAGGCTACAATGAGCAGTTCTTC
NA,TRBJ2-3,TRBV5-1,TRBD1,CASSGGQGDTDTQYF,TGCGCCAGCAGCGGGGGACAGGGAGACACAGATACGCAGTATTTT
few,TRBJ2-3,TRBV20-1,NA,CSVTDTQYF,TGCAGTGTCACAGATACGCAGTATTTT
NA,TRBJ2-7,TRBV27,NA,CASSLSPRPGGSYEQYF,TGTGCCAGCAGTTTATCCCCCCGGCCAGGAGGATCCTACGAGCAGTACTTC
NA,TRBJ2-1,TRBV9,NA,CASSLSGGSYNEQFF,TGTGCCAGCAGCCTATCAGGGGGGTCTTACAATGAGCAGTTCTTC
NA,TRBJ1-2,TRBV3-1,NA,CASSQVEHGYTF,TGTGCCAGCAGCCAAGTTGAGCATGGCTACACCTTC
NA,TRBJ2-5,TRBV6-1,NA,CASSETVNQETQYF,TGTGCCAGCAGCGAGACAGTAAACCAAGAGACCCAGTACTTC
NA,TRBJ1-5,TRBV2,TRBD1,CASSLAGTGARPQHF,TGTGCCAGCAGTCTAGCCGGGACAGGAGCACGGCCCCAGCATTTT
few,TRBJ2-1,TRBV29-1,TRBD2,CSARAGGPYNEQFF,TGCAGCGCCAGAGCGGGGGGACCCTACAATGAGCAGTTCTTC
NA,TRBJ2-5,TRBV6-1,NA,CASIGGAQETQYF,TGTGCCAGCATAGGGGGAGCCCAAGAGACCCAGTACTTC
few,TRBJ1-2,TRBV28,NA,CASSLLDYGYTF,TGTGCCAGCAGTCTGTTGGACTATGGCTACACCTTC
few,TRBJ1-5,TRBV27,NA,CASSLSVNQPQHF,TGTGCCAGCAGTTTATCGGTCAATCAGCCCCAGCATTTT
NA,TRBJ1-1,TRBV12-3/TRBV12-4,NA,CASSFQGPAFF,TGTGCCAGCAGTTTCCAGGGGCCGGCTTTCTTT
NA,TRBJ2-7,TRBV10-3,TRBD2,CAISDRGGTSGYEQYF,TGTGCCATCAGTGACCGGGGGGGGACTAGTGGATACGAGCAGTACTTC
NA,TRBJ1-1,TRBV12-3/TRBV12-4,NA,CATGGAMNTEAFF,TGTGCCACGGGGGGGGCAATGAACACTGAAGCTTTCTTT
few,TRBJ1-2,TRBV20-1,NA,CRRGDGYTF,TGCAGGAGGGGGGATGGCTACACCTTC
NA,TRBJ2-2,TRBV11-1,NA,CASSFFPPWRGAGELFF,TGTGCCAGCAGCTTTTTCCCTCCCTGGAGGGGTGCCGGGGAGCTGTTTTTT
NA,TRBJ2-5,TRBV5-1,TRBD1,CASSLSLMGQGQETQYF,TGCGCCAGCAGCTTGTCCCTAATGGGACAGGGTCAAGAGACCCAGTACTTC
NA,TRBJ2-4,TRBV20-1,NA,CSASRRDIQYF,TGCAGTGCTTCCCGCCGAGACATTCAGTACTTC
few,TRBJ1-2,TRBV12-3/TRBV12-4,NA,CASSWEGRGYGYTF,TGTGCCAGCAGTTGGGAGGGGAGAGGCTATGGCTACACCTTC
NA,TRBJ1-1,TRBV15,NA,CATSTGGGTEAFF,TGTGCCACCAGCACCGGCGGGGGCACTGAAGCTTTCTTT
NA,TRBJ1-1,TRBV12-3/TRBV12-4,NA,CASSPTDATYDGAFF,TGTGCCAGCAGTCCTACCGACGCCACTTACGACGGCGCTTTCTTT
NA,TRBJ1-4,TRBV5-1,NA,CASSLDPNLAEKLFF,TGCGCCAGCAGCTTGGATCCGAATTTAGCGGAAAAACTGTTTTTT
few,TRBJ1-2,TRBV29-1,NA,CSVVVPPYGYTF,TGCAGCGTTGTGGTTCCCCCCTATGGCTACACCTTC
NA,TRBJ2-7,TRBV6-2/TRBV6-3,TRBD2,CASSPSGGGTYEQYF,TGTGCCAGCAGTCCCAGCGGGGGGGGGACCTACGAGCAGTACTTC
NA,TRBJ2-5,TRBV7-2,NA,CASSLSGVEETQYF,TGTGCCAGCAGCTTATCAGGGGTCGAGGAGACCCAGTACTTC
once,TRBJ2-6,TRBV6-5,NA,CASSYAGGANVLTF,TGTGCCAGCAGTTACGCGGGAGGGGCCAACGTCCTGACTTTC
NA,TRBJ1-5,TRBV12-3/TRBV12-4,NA,CASSPDRISNQPQHF,TGTGCCAGCAGCCCAGACAGGATCAGCAATCAGCCCCAGCATTTT
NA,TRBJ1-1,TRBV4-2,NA,CASSKEGHMGTEAFF,TGTGCCAGCAGCAAAGAGGGACATATGGGGACTGAAGCTTTCTTT
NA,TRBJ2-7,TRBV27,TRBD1,CASSAPGTGSYEQYF,TGTGCCAGCAGTGCCCCCGGGACAGGTTCTTACGAGCAGTACTTC
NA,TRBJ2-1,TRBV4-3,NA,CASSQNLVNEQFF,TGCGCCAGCAGCCAGAATTTAGTGAATGAGCAGTTCTTC
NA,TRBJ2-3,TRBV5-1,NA,CAREYLQYF,TGCGCCCGAGAGTATTTGCAGTATTTT
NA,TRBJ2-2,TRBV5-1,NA,CASRFGLNTGELFF,TGCGCCAGCAGGTTTGGTCTGAACACCGGGGAGCTGTTTTTT
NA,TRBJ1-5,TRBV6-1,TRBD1,CASSEDREFQPQHF,TGTGCCAGCAGCGAGGACAGGGAATTTCAGCCCCAGCATTTT
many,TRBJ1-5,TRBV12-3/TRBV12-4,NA,CATQVGKNQPQHF,TGTGCCACTCAGGTAGGGAAGAATCAGCCCCAGCATTTT
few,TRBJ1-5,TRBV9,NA,CASSLWGNQQPQHF,TGTGCCAGCAGCCTGTGGGGAAACCAACAGCCCCAGCATTTT
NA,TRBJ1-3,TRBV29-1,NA,CSVEDLGGNTIYF,TGCAGCGTTGAAGACTTGGGGGGAAACACCATATATTTT
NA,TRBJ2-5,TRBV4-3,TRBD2,CASSQEGLAGKEETQYF,TGCGCCAGCAGCCAAGAGGGACTAGCGGGGAAAGAGGAGACCCAGTACTTC
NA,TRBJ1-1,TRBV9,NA,CASSLDEVAENTEAFF,TGTGCCAGCAGCTTGGATGAGGTGGCCGAGAACACTGAAGCTTTCTTT
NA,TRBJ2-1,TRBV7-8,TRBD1,CASSLSFGTGIGDGQFF,TGTGCCAGCAGCTTGAGTTTCGGGACAGGGATAGGGGATGGGCAGTTCTTC
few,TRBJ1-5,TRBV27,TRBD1,CASSPNSRGLSPQHF,TGTGCCAGCAGTCCCAACTCCAGGGGGCTCTCCCCCCAGCATTTT
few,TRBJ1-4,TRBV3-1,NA,CASSQGPNGEKLFF,TGTGCCAGCAGCCAGGGGCCCAATGGGGAAAAACTGTTTTTT
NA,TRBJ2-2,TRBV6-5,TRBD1,CASSYFAGGSGTGELFF,TGTGCCAGCAGTTACTTCGCAGGGGGCTCGGGCACCGGGGAGCTGTTTTTT
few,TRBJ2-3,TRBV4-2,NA,CASSQDPPDTQYF,TGTGCCAGCAGCCAAGATCCTCCAGATACGCAGTATTTT
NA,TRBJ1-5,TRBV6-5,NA,CASRRGAGDQPQHF,TGTGCCAGCCGGCGGGGGGCAGGAGATCAGCCCCAGCATTTT
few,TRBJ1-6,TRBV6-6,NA,CASSYAGVNSYNSPLHF,TGTGCCAGCAGTTACGCGGGAGTCAACTCCTATAATTCACCCCTCCACTTT
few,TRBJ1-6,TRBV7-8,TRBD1,CASSPRTGGGSPLHF,TGTGCCAGCAGCCCAAGGACAGGCGGGGGTTCACCCCTCCACTTT
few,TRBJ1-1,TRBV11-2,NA,CASSPDPGGTEAFF,TGTGCCAGCAGCCCAGACCCTGGGGGCACTGAAGCTTTCTTT